Below are 20 T cell receptor beta chains sequenced from a single sample in a study of blood T cell repertoires in COVID-19. Data came from immunoSEQ multiplex PCR; TCRdb stores just in-frame clones and leaves some out. Here the sample spans about 240,000 clones, 80% to 90% being singletons. The sequencing sample was made of PBMCs or T cells enriched from blood (not recorded which). The receptors stem from a woman aged 25 to 39 with acute COVID-19.

The rearrangement joins TRBV27 to TRBJ1-2; tentative D call: TRBD1 (5 bases). CDR3 length: 15 amino acids. Trimming stripped 5 bases from V and 2 bases from J, with 15 bases between. Germline V gives CDR1 MNHEY, CDR2 SMNVEV (reference sequence). The CDR3 region has the DNA TGTGCCAGCAGTCCTACCACAGGCATAAACTATGGCTACACCTTC. It encodes CASSPTTGINYGYTF.

J is TRBJ2-1 and V is TRBV15; 7 bases line up with TRBD2. Germline V CDR1 and CDR2: LNHNV, YYDKDF (reference sequence). The CDR3 contains 16 residues. V shed 0 bases and J 9 bases; nucleotides not matched to a gene: 11. The CDR3 DNA reads TGTGCCACCAGCAGAGAAGTCAGCGGGGACTTAGGTGAGCAGTTCTTC. Its translation is CATSREVSGDLGEQFF.

J is TRBJ2-7 and V is TRBV12-3 or TRBV12-4, with 8 bases fitting TRBD1. J gave up 6 bases and V 1 base, and 2 bases lay outside the gene matches. The CDR3 extends over 13 amino acids. In DNA, the CDR3 is TGTGCCAGCAGTTTAGGGACAGGGCGCGAGCAGTACTTC. It codes for CASSLGTGREQYF.

The chain joins TRBV4-2 to TRBJ1-4; 9 bases are shared with TRBD1. Per the germline V gene, CDR1 is LGHNA and CDR2 is YNFKEQ. V was pared by 2 bases and J by 8 bases, with 15 bases of the junction left unmatched. This CDR3 is built from 18 residues. CDR3 region: CASSQPFSLGQGREKLFF. CDR3 in DNA: TGTGCCAGCAGCCAACCTTTCTCTTTAGGACAGGGGAGGGAAAAACTGTTTTTT.

This sequence joins TRBV11-2 and TRBJ2-7, with D uncertain. This CDR3 is built from 13 residues. V was cut by 5 bases and J by 1 base, with 9 bases left in between. Germline lookup yields CDR1 SGHAT and CDR2 FQNNGV. CDR3 bases: TGTGCCAGCAGCACGACTGCGTCCTACGAGCAGTACTTC. It yields the protein CASSTTASYEQYF.

This chain joins TRBV6-2 or TRBV6-3 and TRBJ1-5; the D gene is possibly TRBD1 (6 bases). Germline V gene lookup returns CDR1 MNHEY and CDR2 SVGEGT. The CDR3 covers 16 residues. The V gene lost 6 bases and the J gene lost 4 bases, with 19 bases spanning the gap. The CDR3 DNA follows: TGTGCCAGCAGCCACCCCCGCAGGGGCGGTAATCAGCCCCAGCATTTT. Amino acids: CASSHPRRGGNQPQHF.

The chain links TRBV10-3 to TRBJ2-1; D may be TRBD2 (6 bases). This CDR3 contains 15 residues. Trimming removed 5 bases at V and 5 bases at J, with 16 bases between. Germline V CDR1 and CDR2: ENHRY, SYGVKD. CDR3 in amino acids: CAISLTSSWDNEQFF. The CDR3 DNA follows: TGTGCCATCAGTTTAACTAGCAGCTGGGACAATGAGCAGTTCTTC.

The chain is built from TRBV7-8 and TRBJ2-1; TRBD2 is a possible D gene (6 bases). The germline V gene has CDR1 SGHVS and CDR2 FQNEAQ. The CDR3 length is 14 residues. V lost 5 bases to trimming and J lost 12 bases, with 20 bases between them. This CDR3 reads CASSPSSGGRGQFF. The CDR3, as DNA: TGTGCCAGCAGCCCCTCCTCGGGCGGGCGGGGGCAGTTCTTC.

This clone has only one observation. This rearrangement joins TRBV27 to TRBJ2-2; 9 nucleotides match TRBD1. The J segment lost 7 bases and the V segment lost 4 bases, leaving 4 bases of the junction unmatched. Germline-derived CDR1 and CDR2 are MNHEY and SMNVEV (reference sequence). CDR3 length: 14 residues. CDR3 nucleotides: TGTGCCAGCAGTTCCGGGACAGGGATCGGGGAGCTGTTTTTT. Its protein is CASSSGTGIGELFF.

The rearrangement links TRBV7-2 to TRBJ2-3; 8 nucleotides match TRBD2. V shed 5 bases, J shed 0 bases, and the junction held 4 bases outside the gene matches. CDR1 SGHTA and CDR2 FQGNSA come from the germline V gene. This CDR3 is built from 15 residues. CDR3 sequence reads: CASSLSGVSTDTQYF. CDR3 in DNA: TGTGCCAGCAGCCTTAGCGGGGTAAGCACAGATACGCAGTATTTT.

J is TRBJ1-4 and V is TRBV5-4; D perhaps matches TRBD1 (5 bases). The CDR3 runs 15 residues. Germline V gene data show CDR1 as SGHNT and CDR2 as YYREEE (reference sequence). V gave up 4 bases and J gave up 2 bases, with 12 bases separating them. The CDR3 spells CASSPGGDTNEKLFF. The DNA of the CDR3 is TGTGCCAGCAGCCCGGGGGGGGATACTAATGAAAAACTGTTTTTT.

This chain joins TRBV4-3 and TRBJ1-1; D perhaps matches TRBD1 (5 bases). Trimming took off 0 bases at V and 3 bases at J, with 11 bases between the two ends. Germline V CDR1 and CDR2: LGHNA, YSLEER. This CDR3 region has 15 residues. The CDR3 DNA follows: TGCGCCAGCAGCCAAGATAGGAAGGGGCACACTGAAGCTTTCTTT. This sequence encodes CASSQDRKGHTEAFF.

The V call is TRBV30, the J call TRBJ1-5; 9 nucleotides line up with TRBD1. This CDR3 is built from 15 residues. V lost 3 bases and J lost 2; bases outside the gene matches: 5. Per the germline V gene, CDR1 is GTSNPN and CDR2 is SVGIG (reference sequence). CDR3 sequence reads: CAWSLGQGGNQPQHF. CDR3 bases: TGTGCCTGGAGCCTGGGACAGGGTGGCAATCAGCCCCAGCATTTT.

The chain carries TRBV7-9 and TRBJ2-7; D possibly corresponds to TRBD1 (6 bases). Germline V gene sequence: CDR1 SEHNR, CDR2 FQNEAQ (reference sequence). V was clipped by 5 bases and J by 1 base, with 12 bases between them. There are 14 residues in the CDR3. The CDR3 DNA sequence: TGTGCCAGCAGCCTCAGGGGTGCATCCTACGAGCAGTACTTC. Its translation is CASSLRGASYEQYF. Based on the CDR3 plus reference TRBV7-9 and TRBJ2-7, the full variable domain is DTGVSQNPRHKITKRGQNVTFRCDPISEHNRLYWYRQTLGQGPEFLTYFQNEAQLEKSRLLSDRFSAERPKGSFSTLEIQRTEQGDSAMYLCASSLRGASYEQYFGPGTRLTVT.

This sequence joins TRBV15 and TRBJ2-3, with 8 bases fitting TRBD2. Unmatched junction bases numbered 11, after V lost 5 bases and J lost 4 bases. This CDR3 is built from 16 residues. CDR1 is LNHNV, CDR2 YYDKDF, per germline (reference sequence). Here the CDR3 DNA reads TGTGCCACCAGCCGGGGGGGATGGCAAGGTCCAGATACGCAGTATTTT. Protein sequence: CATSRGGWQGPDTQYF.

This clone appeared once. The gene calls are TRBV6-5 and TRBJ1-6; 7 bases map to TRBD1. V lost 6 bases and J lost 9; bases outside the gene matches: 8. The CDR3 covers 14 residues. Germline V gene sequence: CDR1 MNHEY, CDR2 SVGAGI. Written as DNA, the CDR3 is TGTGCCAGCAGCCGCGGACAGGAGGGTTCACCCCTCCACTTT. Residues: CASSRGQEGSPLHF.

The rearrangement uses TRBV28 and TRBJ2-7; 7 bases match TRBD1. Germline values: CDR1 MDHEN, CDR2 SYDVKM. V was pared by 3 bases and J by 2 bases, with 7 bases of the junction left unmatched. The CDR3 sequence is 15 residues long. The CDR3 nucleotides are TGTGCCAGCAGTTTCCCCCAGGGGGTCACCTACGAGCAGTACTTC. Amino acid sequence: CASSFPQGVTYEQYF.

The genes are TRBV19 and TRBJ2-1, with 7 bases lining up with TRBD2. The J segment lost 7 bases and the V segment lost 3 bases, leaving 12 bases of the junction unmatched. The CDR3 loop spans 16 amino acids. Germline assignment: CDR1 LNHDA and CDR2 SQIVND (reference sequence). In DNA, the CDR3 is TGTGCCAGTAGTATTACGGGTAGCGGGTTTGTAAATGAGCAGTTCTTC. Amino acids: CASSITGSGFVNEQFF.

This clone was seen repeatedly, ten times or more. The CDR3 loop is CASSDPGGNTEAFF. The CDR3 DNA follows: TGTGCCAGCAGTGATCCGGGAGGGAACACTGAAGCTTTCTTT. The chain carries TRBV6-1 and TRBJ1-1; D unresolved. The germline V and J ends were trimmed by 3 bases and 1 base, with 9 bases remaining between them. The CDR3 totals 14 residues. Germline V gives CDR1 MNHNS, CDR2 SASEGT.

This chain uses TRBV7-6 with TRBJ2-1, with a possible D match to TRBD1 (6 bases). Germline V gene lookup returns CDR1 SGHVS and CDR2 FNYEAQ. The V end was cut by 0 bases, the J end by 8 bases, with 17 bases between. This CDR3 region has 16 residues. The CDR3, as DNA: TGTGCCAGCAGCTTAGCGGGGACAACTCCTATCGATGAGCAGTTCTTC. This codes for CASSLAGTTPIDEQFF.